Presented here are 28 T cell receptor beta chains from one specimen sequenced in a study of T-cell memory formation after mild COVID-19. TCRdb analysed the 5' RACE reads with MiXCR anew, one entry per CDR3 protein. The sample has 550,000 to 600,000 distinct CDR3 sequences, roughly a sixth seen once. Sequenced sample: PBMCs or a T cell subset sorted from them (not recorded which). All receptors come from an adult woman who had mild COVID-19 (a few samples of this study predate the infection). Cell type and time point are not known.

V gene TRBV20-1 combines with J gene TRBJ2-7; 10 bases line up with TRBD2. Unmatched junction bases numbered 6, after V lost 6 bases and J lost 4 bases. Per the germline V gene, CDR1 is DFQATT and CDR2 is SNEGSKA (reference sequence). The CDR3 is 13 residues long. The CDR3 DNA sequence: TGCAGTGCAACCCCTAGCGGGAGTTACGAGCAGTACTTC. Translating gives CSATPSGSYEQYF.

This rearrangement joins TRBV20-1 to TRBJ2-1; TRBD1 matches 8 bases. Per germline, CDR1 DFQATT and CDR2 SNEGSKA (reference sequence). The CDR3 is made up of 13 amino acids. Losses at the gene ends were 5 bases for V and 6 bases for J; bases not matched to a gene: 6. The CDR3 region is CSASSTGVNEQFF. Here the CDR3 DNA reads TGCAGTGCTTCCTCGACAGGGGTCAATGAGCAGTTCTTC.

The chain couples TRBV9 to TRBJ1-1; D unclear. The CDR3 has 12 residues. Trimming shortened V by 3 bases and J by 2 bases, and 5 bases separated the two germline ends. CDR1 is SGDLS, CDR2 YYNGEE, per germline. This CDR3 reads CASSAFNTEAFF. The CDR3 bases are TGTGCCAGCAGCGCCTTCAACACTGAAGCTTTCTTT.

The sample holds a few counts of this clonotype. The chain joins TRBV6-5 to TRBJ1-1; the match to TRBD1 covers 8 bases. The V gene's germline CDR1 is MNHEY and CDR2 SVGAGI. Trimming cost V 7 bases and J 1 base; bases outside gene matches: 5. The CDR3 loop spans 14 amino acids. CDR3 sequence: CASTHGTGNTEAFF. The CDR3 bases are TGTGCCAGCACCCACGGGACAGGGAACACTGAAGCTTTCTTT.

This clonotype was detected ten times or more. The chain has TRBV5-1 and TRBJ2-7; 13 bases line up with TRBD2. After removal of 3 bases from V and 7 bases from J, the junction contained 7 bases not matched to a gene. Germline lookup yields CDR1 SGHRS and CDR2 YFSETQ. This CDR3 is built from 15 residues. The CDR3, as DNA: TGCGCCAGCAGCTACGGACTAGCGGGAGCGAATGAGCAGTACTTC. It yields the protein CASSYGLAGANEQYF.

In its sample, this clonotype was seen a few times. The chain links TRBV7-9 to TRBJ2-5; 7 nucleotides match TRBD2. The CDR3 loop spans 16 amino acids. CDR1 and CDR2 (germline): SEHNR, FQNEAQ (reference sequence). V shed 5 bases, J shed 5 bases, and the junction held 14 bases outside the gene matches. CDR3 sequence: CASSPPFRQGGETQYF. Written as DNA, the CDR3 is TGTGCCAGCAGCCCGCCTTTTAGGCAGGGAGGGGAGACCCAGTACTTC.

This clonotype was found a few times. The chain uses TRBV7-9 and TRBJ2-1; no clear D. CDR3 size: 13 residues. V dropped 3 bases and J dropped 7 bases, with 10 bases sitting between them. CDR1 and CDR2 from the germline V gene are SEHNR and FQNEAQ (reference sequence). This chain's CDR3 is CASSFGVVNEQFF. The CDR3 region has the DNA TGTGCCAGCAGCTTTGGGGTTGTAAATGAGCAGTTCTTC.

This clonotype has just a few counts. The chain links TRBV6-5 to TRBJ1-2; no reliable D call. This CDR3 region has 13 residues. V gave up 5 bases and J gave up 5 bases, with 12 bases separating them. Germline values: CDR1 MNHEY, CDR2 SVGAGI. CDR3 in DNA: TGTGCCAGCAGTCCTACCGGGGAGTATGGCTACACCTTC. The encoded protein is CASSPTGEYGYTF.

This clonotype was counted a few times. The chain recombines TRBV6-1 with TRBJ2-7; no clear D gene. Between the trimmed V and J ends, which lost 6 bases and 0 bases, there was a span of 15 bases. The CDR3 length is 15 residues. Germline V gene lookup returns CDR1 MNHNS and CDR2 SASEGT. CDR3 bases: TGTGCCAGCAGGGGCATTTCTGAGAGCTCCTACGAGCAGTACTTC. Protein: CASRGISESSYEQYF.

This clonotype was seen more than once but under ten times. The rearrangement links TRBV3-1 to TRBJ2-3, with D perhaps TRBD2 (5 bases). Trimming shortened V by 1 base and J by 3 bases, and 11 bases separated the two germline ends. The CDR3 runs 15 residues. CDR1 and CDR2 (germline): LGHDT, YNNKEL (reference sequence). The CDR3 loop is CASSQASRVTDTQYF. CDR3 nucleotide sequence: TGTGCCAGCAGCCAAGCTAGCAGAGTGACAGATACGCAGTATTTT.

This clonotype was counted ten times or more. The junction differs from germline at one of its ends, possibly a read error. The chain couples TRBV18 to TRBJ1-1, with 10 bases aligning to TRBD1. This CDR3 comprises 14 residues. Germline V gene lookup returns CDR1 KGHSH and CDR2 LQKENI. This CDR3 reads CASSPGQGVTEAFF. CDR3 in DNA: TGCGCCAGCAGCCCCGGACAGGGGGTCACTGAAGCTTTCTTT.

This clonotype was seen more than once but under ten times. The gene calls are TRBV5-1 and TRBJ1-1; no firm D call. The CDR3 covers 12 residues. Germline V gene sequence: CDR1 SGHRS, CDR2 YFSETQ. The V and J ends lost 4 bases and 12 bases respectively, with 16 bases between them. The CDR3 sequence: CASSLNSRSTFF. The CDR3, as DNA: TGCGCCAGCAGCCTAAACAGCCGTTCGACTTTCTTT.

The chain recombines TRBV29-1 with TRBJ1-2, with 12 bases identical to TRBD1. With 5 bases clipped from V and 5 bases from J, the junction kept 6 bases outside the gene matches. The CDR3 loop spans 14 amino acids. CDR1 SQVTM and CDR2 ANQGSEA come from the germline V gene. CDR3 region: CSVKGQGAFYGYTF. As DNA, the CDR3 is TGCAGCGTTAAGGGACAGGGGGCGTTTTATGGCTACACCTTC.

In its sample, this clonotype was seen a few times. The rearrangement uses TRBV29-1 and TRBJ2-5; no reliable D call. V lost 0 bases to trimming and J lost 5 bases, with 13 bases between them. Germline CDR1 is SQVTM and CDR2 is ANQGSEA. The CDR3 sequence is 14 residues long. The CDR3: CSVEDLWGSETQYF. CDR3 bases: TGCAGCGTTGAAGATCTTTGGGGTAGTGAGACCCAGTACTTC. Together with reference TRBV29-1 and TRBJ2-5, the CDR3 gives the full variable domain: SAVISQKPSRDICQRGTSLTIQCQVDSQVTMMFWYRQQPGQSLTLIATANQGSEATYESGFVIDKFPISRPNLTFSTLTVSNMSPEDSSIYLCSVEDLWGSETQYFGPGTRLLVL.

This clonotype was recorded a few times. The chain has TRBV5-1 and TRBJ1-1; TRBD1 matches at 12 bases. The CDR3 extends over 15 amino acids. Germline values: CDR1 SGHRS, CDR2 YFSETQ. The ends lost 4 bases at V and 3 bases at J; junction bases unmatched: 4. As DNA, the CDR3 is TGCGCCAGCAGCCTCCGGGACAGGGGGCACACTGAAGCTTTCTTT. Translated, it gives CASSLRDRGHTEAFF.

This clonotype was observed a handful of times. The V gene is TRBV29-1, the J gene TRBJ2-3, with TRBD1 matching over 10 bases. Germline CDR1 SQVTM, CDR2 ANQGSEA. V lost 5 bases to trimming and J lost 3 bases; unmatched junction nucleotides: 8. The CDR3 runs 15 residues. CDR3 nucleotide sequence: TGCAGCGTTCCAGGGGACAGGGGTCTTACAGATACGCAGTATTTT. Translating it yields CSVPGDRGLTDTQYF.

This clonotype turned up a few times. The chain carries TRBV5-4 and TRBJ2-2; possibly TRBD1 or TRBD2 for D (5 bases each). The CDR3 sequence is 15 residues long. Between the trimmed V and J ends, which lost 4 bases and 3 bases, there was a span of 13 bases. Germline CDR1 is SGHNT and CDR2 is YYREEE (reference sequence). CDR3 protein: CASSAGTDYTGELFF. The CDR3 DNA sequence: TGTGCCAGCAGCGCCGGGACGGACTACACCGGGGAGCTGTTTTTT.

The chain has TRBV6-5 and TRBJ2-5; TRBD1 matches 7 bases. Trimming took 2 bases from V and 4 from J; bases not matched to a gene: 10. Germline values: CDR1 MNHEY, CDR2 SVGAGI. The CDR3 length is 16 residues. The CDR3 sequence: CASSYQGDRRGETQYF. Here the CDR3 DNA reads TGTGCCAGCAGTTACCAGGGGGATAGAAGGGGAGAGACCCAGTACTTC.

This clonotype was detected only a few times. This chain uses TRBV19 with TRBJ1-1, with D perhaps matching TRBD1 (5 bases). Germline V lookup: CDR1 LNHDA, CDR2 SQIVND (reference sequence). V lost 2 bases and J lost 5, with 12 bases in between. This CDR3 has 14 residues. The CDR3 loop reads CASSIMGWGTEAFF. For the CDR3, the DNA is TGTGCCAGTAGTATAATGGGCTGGGGGACTGAAGCTTTCTTT.

The CDR3 DNA reads TGTGCCAGCAGTTACCCGACAGGGAACTATGGCTACACCTTC. As protein: CASSYPTGNYGYTF. The chain has TRBV6-6 and TRBJ1-2; 7 bases align to TRBD1. J was trimmed by 2 bases and V by 2 bases; bases with no gene match: 2. Germline V gene data show CDR1 as MNHNY and CDR2 as SVGAGI (reference sequence). The CDR3 spans 14 residues.

The gene calls are TRBV29-1 and TRBJ1-2; D remains ambiguous. With 3 bases removed from V and 1 base from J, the gap between germline ends came to 6 bases. The germline V gene has CDR1 SQVTM and CDR2 ANQGSEA. The CDR3 has 12 residues. The DNA of the CDR3 is TGCAGCGTTGACTGGGTTAACTATGGCTACACCTTC. This translates into CSVDWVNYGYTF.

The V and J genes are TRBV27 and TRBJ2-2; D perhaps matches TRBD2 (5 bases). The germline V and J ends were trimmed by 8 bases and 4 bases, with 14 bases remaining between them. This CDR3 region has 14 residues. Germline V lookup: CDR1 MNHEY, CDR2 SMNVEV (reference sequence). In DNA, the CDR3 is TGTGCCAGCTCCGTCCTAGCTCTCACCGGGGAGCTGTTTTTT. This sequence encodes CASSVLALTGELFF.

This clonotype was found a few times. The V call is TRBV4-3, the J call TRBJ2-4, with 11 bases aligning to TRBD2. CDR1 is LGHNA, CDR2 YSLEER, per germline. This CDR3 has 20 residues. Trimming removed 0 bases from V and 13 bases from J; junction bases left unmatched: 23. Here the CDR3 DNA reads TGCGCCAGCAGCCAAGAATCCCACTTACTAGCGGGAGTGGGTTTAACGGTACAGTACTTC. Its protein product is CASSQESHLLAGVGLTVQYF.

The V gene is TRBV5-1, the J gene TRBJ2-3, with 14 bases aligning to TRBD2. The CDR3 is 17 amino acids. V lost 3 bases to trimming and J lost 4 bases; unmatched junction nucleotides: 7. Germline assignment: CDR1 SGHRS and CDR2 YFSETQ. The CDR3 DNA follows: TGCGCCAGCAGCTCGAGGACTAGCGGGAGGAACCCAGATACGCAGTATTTT. Amino acids: CASSSRTSGRNPDTQYF.

This clonotype was observed a handful of times. This chain links TRBV30 with TRBJ2-2; D gene uncertain. V lost 5 bases, J lost 1 base, and 8 bases lay in between. The CDR3 runs to 13 residues. Germline loops: CDR1 GTSNPN, CDR2 SVGIG (reference sequence). The CDR3 DNA is TGTGCCTGGGACAAAAGGAACACCGGGGAGCTGTTTTTT. Encoded protein: CAWDKRNTGELFF.

V gene TRBV19 combines with J gene TRBJ1-2; 8 bases align to TRBD1. The CDR3 runs 13 residues. Germline V gene data show CDR1 as LNHDA and CDR2 as SQIVND (reference sequence). V shed 7 bases, J shed 3 bases, and the junction held 4 bases outside the gene matches. CDR3 protein: CASNGQGDYGYTF. As DNA, the CDR3 is TGTGCCAGTAATGGACAGGGTGACTATGGCTACACCTTC.

The chain is built from TRBV7-9 and TRBJ1-1; D is unresolved. The germline CDR1 and CDR2 sequences are SEHNR and FQNEAQ (reference sequence). V lost 5 bases, J lost 0 bases, and 7 bases lay in between. This CDR3 comprises 13 residues. The CDR3 is CASSKPMNTEAFF. The CDR3, as DNA: TGTGCCAGCAGCAAACCGATGAACACTGAAGCTTTCTTT. The full variable domain, in which reference TRBV7-9 and TRBJ1-1 provide the parts outside the CDR3, is DTGVSQNPRHKITKRGQNVTFRCDPISEHNRLYWYRQTLGQGPEFLTYFQNEAQLEKSRLLSDRFSAERPKGSFSTLEIQRTEQGDSAMYLCASSKPMNTEAFFGQGTRLTVV.

This clonotype showed up many times. CDR3 nucleotides: TGTGCCAGCAGCTTAAGCCAGGGTAGTTCACCCCTCCACTTT. It specifies CASSLSQGSSPLHF. This chain joins TRBV7-9 and TRBJ1-6, with D possibly matching TRBD1 (5 bases). The CDR3 extends over 14 amino acids. V was clipped by 2 bases and J by 9 bases, with 11 bases between them. Germline V gives CDR1 SEHNR, CDR2 FQNEAQ (reference sequence). Combining the CDR3 with reference TRBV7-9 and TRBJ1-6 gives the whole variable domain DTGVSQNPRHKITKRGQNVTFRCDPISEHNRLYWYRQTLGQGPEFLTYFQNEAQLEKSRLLSDRFSAERPKGSFSTLEIQRTEQGDSAMYLCASSLSQGSSPLHFGNGTRLTVT.